This T cell receptor (beta chain) was observed in a study of blood T cell repertoires in COVID-19. Study summary: Samples representing acute and convalescent COVID-19 were sourced from the United States, Italy and Spain. T cells, B-cell-depleted T cells, or PBMCs supplied cDNA or gDNA.

In the original workflow: Quantification of nucleated cells was approximated via reference gene primer amplification. TCRdb's copy holds only in-frame clones and misses some; the assay was immunoSEQ multiplex PCR. V and J calls and clone size are copied from that table; D and trimming were computed from the DNA. In the table there are 180,000 or so clones, about three quarters of which are singletons. This clone was detected once. This receptor was obtained from a woman in her forties or fifties with active or convalescent COVID-19. Sequences were obtained from peripheral blood.

The chain's CDR3 is CASRVAGEEKLFF. DNA for the CDR3: TGTGCCAGTAGGGTGGCAGGGGAGGAAAAACTGTTTTTT. The chain uses TRBV19 and TRBJ1-4; D is possibly TRBD1 (6 bases). The CDR3 contains 13 residues. In germline, CDR1 is LNHDA, CDR2 SQIVND (reference sequence). V lost 6 bases and J 8 bases, leaving 13 bases between the germline ends.